These 7 T cell receptor beta chains were sequenced from one sample in a study of blood T cell repertoires in COVID-19 (dated by TCRdb to 2020 to 2022). Preparation of the library involved the immunoSEQ multiplex PCR assay. This is the immuneACCESS table as TCRdb keeps it, with only in-frame sequences that have V and J called. A part of the clones is gone; compared with another copy, unresolved V genes explain less than half, and the rest is unexplained. The sample data list 45,000 to 55,000 clones, and 70% to 90% of these were observed just once. Of the sample, approximately 12% is held by the ten largest clones. Sequencing was done on a sample of peripheral blood. The receptor source for this set is a man in his 70s with active COVID-19.

This clone was seen only a few times. This sequence joins TRBV6-2 or TRBV6-3 and TRBJ2-1; possible D gene TRBD2, 7 bases. The CDR3 loop spans 14 amino acids. CDR1 and CDR2 from the germline V gene are MNHEY and SVGEGT. Trimming pared 6 bases from V and 9 bases from J, leaving 18 bases between. DNA for the CDR3: TGTGCCAGCAGCCGGCCTACAGGGAGGGGTGAGCAGTTCTTC. It codes for CASSRPTGRGEQFF.

The rearrangement uses TRBV5-6 and TRBJ2-2; no clear D gene. Germline V gene data show CDR1 as SGHDT and CDR2 as YYEEEE. The CDR3 runs to 12 residues. V lost 3 bases and J 3 bases, leaving 3 bases between the germline ends. CDR3: CASSSYTGELFF. CDR3 in DNA: TGTGCCAGCAGCTCTTACACCGGGGAGCTGTTTTTT. The variable domain in full, with the rest retrieved from reference TRBV5-6 and TRBJ2-2, is DAGVTQSPTHLIKTRGQQVTLRCSPKSGHDTVSWYQQALGQGPQFIFQYYEEEERQRGNFPDRFSGHQFPNYSSELNVNALLLGDSALYLCASSSYTGELFFGEGSRLTVL.

The genes are TRBV7-9 and TRBJ1-2; D might be TRBD1 (6 bases). The V end lost 5 bases, the J end lost 6 bases, and 10 bases lay between the germline ends. Germline CDR1 reads SEHNR; CDR2 reads FQNEAQ (reference sequence). CDR3 length: 12 residues. The CDR3 nucleotides read TGTGCCAGCAGCATTTCAGGGGATGGCTACACCTTC. It encodes CASSISGDGYTF. The full variable domain, in which reference TRBV7-9 and TRBJ1-2 provide the parts outside the CDR3, is DTGVSQNPRHKITKRGQNVTFRCDPISEHNRLYWYRQTLGQGPEFLTYFQNEAQLEKSRLLSDRFSAERPKGSFSTLEIQRTEQGDSAMYLCASSISGDGYTFGSGTRLTVV.

The rearrangement joins TRBV7-2 to TRBJ1-2, with a weak D call TRBD1 (6 bases). Between the trimmed V and J ends, which lost 4 bases and 4 bases, there was a span of 16 bases. This CDR3 comprises 15 residues. From germline, CDR1 is SGHTA and CDR2 FQGNSA. In DNA, the CDR3 is TGTGCCAGCAGCTCCCTACAGGGACAACTCTATGGCTACACCTTC. Translating gives CASSSLQGQLYGYTF.

The V call is TRBV30, the J call TRBJ1-4; a possible D gene is TRBD1 (6 bases). Germline V gene lookup returns CDR1 GTSNPN and CDR2 SVGIG (reference sequence). This CDR3 is built from 18 residues. V was shortened by 0 bases and J by 0 bases, with 17 bases between the two germline ends. The CDR3 DNA follows: TGTGCCTGGAGTGTACAGGGCAGTAAAGGGTCAACTAATGAAAAACTGTTTTTT. It codes for CAWSVQGSKGSTNEKLFF.

This clone came up once. This chain links TRBV2 with TRBJ1-6, with a possible D match to TRBD1 (6 bases). Trimming left V 5 bases short and J 8 bases short, with 16 bases between. Germline loops: CDR1 SNHLY, CDR2 FYNNEI. This CDR3 is 15 amino acids long. The CDR3, as DNA: TGTGCCAGCAGTCGGAAGAGAGGGGGGGATTCACCCCTCCACTTT. It encodes CASSRKRGGDSPLHF.

The chain has TRBV9 and TRBJ2-5; TRBD2 agrees at 11 bases. This CDR3 comprises 16 residues. Germline CDR1 is SGDLS and CDR2 is YYNGEE. Trimming cost V 4 bases and J 5 bases; bases outside gene matches: 10. The CDR3: CASSMTSGVGGETQYF. Here the CDR3 DNA reads TGTGCCAGCAGCATGACTAGCGGGGTAGGCGGGGAGACCCAGTACTTC.